These 23 T cell receptor beta chains originate from one sample sequenced in a study of blood T cell repertoires in COVID-19. The method was immunoSEQ multiplex PCR; TCRdb's version includes in-frame clones alone and lacks a portion of them. Seen here are about 46,000 clones, approximately 83% observed once, and the top ten hold 15% to 19%. The sample consisted of peripheral blood. The receptors were sampled from a human donor in a cohort sampled during active COVID-19. The donor label of this sample is uncertain.

V is TRBV6-1 and J is TRBJ1-3; D is unresolved. The CDR3 is made up of 16 amino acids. V lost 3 bases to trimming and J lost 0 bases, with 12 bases between them. Germline CDR1 MNHNS, CDR2 SASEGT. Here the CDR3 reads CASSDRWRDSGNTIYF. Written as DNA, the CDR3 is TGTGCCAGCAGTGACCGGTGGAGGGACTCTGGAAACACCATATATTTT.

V is TRBV19 and J is TRBJ1-1; 8 bases match TRBD1. The CDR3 contains 15 residues. V trimming: 1 base; J trimming: 8 bases; junction bases outside the gene matches: 9. Germline CDR1 reads LNHDA; CDR2 reads SQIVND (reference sequence). CDR3 region: CASSIVGTGFGEAFF. The DNA for the CDR3 is TGTGCCAGTAGTATAGTAGGGACAGGTTTCGGAGAAGCTTTCTTT.

V usage is TRBV4-2 and J usage is TRBJ1-5; possible D gene TRBD1, 6 bases. Germline-derived CDR1 and CDR2 are LGHNA and YNFKEQ. V was pared by 0 bases and J by 0 bases, with 6 bases between. The CDR3 runs to 15 residues. The DNA for the CDR3 is TGTGCCAGCAGCCAAGAGACAGGTAGCAATCAGCCCCAGCATTTT. Translation gives CASSQETGSNQPQHF.

In its sample, this clone was seen a few times. The V and J genes are TRBV24-1 and TRBJ1-3, with TRBD1 as a possible D gene (6 bases). Trimming cost V 0 bases and J 4 bases, with 12 bases left between them. Germline V CDR1 and CDR2: KGHDR, SFDVKD. The CDR3 loop spans 16 amino acids. The CDR3 DNA reads TGTGCCACCAGTGATTTGCCCGGGGGGGCAGGAAACACCATATATTTT. It specifies CATSDLPGGAGNTIYF.

This clone was counted between two and nine times. The gene calls are TRBV2 and TRBJ1-5; 8 nucleotides agree with TRBD1. Trimming cost V 4 bases and J 4 bases; bases outside gene matches: 3. CDR1 and CDR2 from the germline V gene are SNHLY and FYNNEI. There are 14 residues in the CDR3. Here the CDR3 reads CASSGRQGNQPQHF. The CDR3 region has the DNA TGTGCCAGCAGTGGTCGACAGGGGAATCAGCCCCAGCATTTT.

The V call is TRBV5-4, the J call TRBJ2-7; 10 bases line up with TRBD1. After removal of 3 bases from V and 6 bases from J, the junction contained 9 bases not matched to a gene. In germline, CDR1 is SGHNT, CDR2 YYREEE (reference sequence). CDR3 length equals 15 residues. The CDR3 loop reads CASSSLGQGKGEQYF. CDR3 DNA: TGTGCCAGCAGCTCACTGGGACAGGGGAAGGGCGAGCAGTACTTC.

The rearrangement links TRBV5-8 to TRBJ1-2, with TRBD1 matching over 7 bases. V lost 3 bases to trimming and J lost 4 bases; unmatched junction nucleotides: 3. In germline, CDR1 is SGHTS, CDR2 YDEGEE. The CDR3 extends over 13 amino acids. The CDR3 nucleotides read TGTGCCAGCAGCTATGGACAGGCCTATGGCTACACCTTC. Translating it yields CASSYGQAYGYTF.

The CDR3 DNA reads as TGTGCCAGCAGCTTAGTGGTGTCAGGGAACTCTGGAAACACCATATATTTT. Protein: CASSLVVSGNSGNTIYF. V usage is TRBV7-9 and J usage is TRBJ1-3, with a tentative D call TRBD1 (5 bases). CDR1 is SEHNR, CDR2 FQNEAQ, per germline (reference sequence). Between the trimmed V and J ends, which lost 1 base and 0 bases, there was a span of 13 bases. The CDR3 length is 17 residues.

This rearrangement joins TRBV19 to TRBJ1-3; D gene uncertain. CDR1 LNHDA and CDR2 SQIVND come from the germline V gene (reference sequence). CDR3 size: 14 residues. With 7 bases removed from V and 10 bases from J, the gap between germline ends came to 20 bases. The CDR3 coding sequence is TGTGCCAGTAACAGAGGGCAGGACCTAAGGACCATATATTTT. Protein product: CASNRGQDLRTIYF.

V usage is TRBV6-2 or TRBV6-3 and J usage is TRBJ2-7; 11 bases fit TRBD2. Looked up from germline, CDR1 is MNHEY and CDR2 is SVGEGT. With 6 bases clipped from V and 3 bases from J, the junction kept 7 bases outside the gene matches. The CDR3 contains 15 residues. The CDR3 nucleotides are TGTGCCAGCAGCTCGACTAGCGGGGTTAGCTACGAGCAGTACTTC. Its protein product is CASSSTSGVSYEQYF.

V and J are TRBV9 and TRBJ2-7; 8 positions match TRBD2. Trimming at V came to 4 bases and at J to 5 bases, leaving 8 bases not matched to a gene. Germline V gives CDR1 SGDLS, CDR2 YYNGEE. The CDR3 spans 14 residues. CDR3 loop: CASSIRTSSDEQYF. In DNA form, the CDR3 reads TGTGCCAGCAGCATCCGGACTAGCAGCGACGAGCAGTACTTC.

The V and J genes are TRBV7-2 and TRBJ1-3, with D possibly TRBD1 on 6 matching bases. Looked up from germline, CDR1 is SGHTA and CDR2 is FQGNSA. Trimming left V 6 bases short and J 0 bases short, with 15 bases between. This CDR3 contains 16 residues. The CDR3 reads CASSSGHSSSGNTIYF. In DNA form, the CDR3 reads TGTGCCAGCAGTTCGGGACACTCGAGCTCTGGAAACACCATATATTTT.

The chain couples TRBV5-8 to TRBJ1-3; 10 nucleotides match TRBD1. With V trimmed by 4 bases and J by 4 bases, 5 bases remained unmatched. CDR3 size: 15 residues. CDR1 SGHTS and CDR2 YDEGEE come from the germline V gene. CDR3 DNA: TGTGCCAGCAGCCCGGGACAGGGGCTGGGAAACACCATATATTTT. Translating gives CASSPGQGLGNTIYF.

This clone has just a few counts. For the CDR3, the DNA is TGTGCCAGCAGTTTCTTGGCAACCAGCAATCAGCCCCAGCATTTT. Translation: CASSFLATSNQPQHF. The chain has TRBV28 and TRBJ1-5; D uncertain. The CDR3 is 15 amino acids. Germline-derived CDR1 and CDR2 are MDHEN and SYDVKM. V was trimmed by 3 bases and J by 1 base, leaving 10 bases between them.

The V call is TRBV4-3, the J call TRBJ1-2; D uncertain. V lost 0 bases, J lost 4 bases, and 9 bases lay in between. Germline lookup yields CDR1 LGHNA and CDR2 YSLEER. The CDR3 is 14 residues long. This CDR3 reads CASSQELGSYGYTF. In nucleotides, the CDR3 is TGCGCCAGCAGCCAAGAGCTGGGCTCCTATGGCTACACCTTC.

V gene TRBV19 combines with J gene TRBJ2-3, with D unresolved. CDR3 length: 14 amino acids. The ends were cut back, 5 bases at V and 0 bases at J, with 9 bases in the middle. The germline V gene has CDR1 LNHDA and CDR2 SQIVND (reference sequence). CDR3 sequence reads: CASSFSPSTDTQYF. CDR3 DNA: TGTGCCAGTAGTTTTTCCCCAAGCACAGATACGCAGTATTTT.

The chain couples TRBV19 to TRBJ2-7, with 11 bases matching TRBD2. The CDR3 loop spans 15 amino acids. Losses at the gene ends were 6 bases for V and 0 bases for J; bases not matched to a gene: 4. Germline assignment: CDR1 LNHDA and CDR2 SQIVND (reference sequence). The CDR3 protein is CASSPLAGDSYEQYF. The CDR3 coding sequence is TGTGCCAGTAGCCCACTAGCGGGGGACTCCTACGAGCAGTACTTC.

V usage is TRBV5-6 and J usage is TRBJ2-2, with D maybe TRBD2 (7 bases). CDR1 and CDR2 (germline): SGHDT, YYEEEE. The CDR3 consists of 16 residues. V lost 4 bases, J lost 0 bases, and 13 bases lay in between. Here the CDR3 reads CASSRRGGPNTGELFF. The CDR3 bases are TGTGCCAGCAGCAGGAGGGGGGGTCCGAACACCGGGGAGCTGTTTTTT.

J is TRBJ2-2 and V is TRBV9; tentatively, D is TRBD2 (6 bases). The CDR3 has 15 residues. Looked up from germline, CDR1 is SGDLS and CDR2 is YYNGEE. Trimming removed 1 base at V and 5 bases at J, with 12 bases between. The CDR3 region is CASSVTTSQTGELFF. In DNA form, the CDR3 reads TGTGCCAGCAGCGTAACCACTAGCCAAACCGGGGAGCTGTTTTTT.

The chain combines TRBV9 with TRBJ2-5; D not resolved. CDR3 length: 15 residues. V lost 2 bases, J lost 2 bases, and 13 bases lay in between. Germline loops: CDR1 SGDLS, CDR2 YYNGEE. The CDR3 DNA follows: TGTGCCAGCAGCGTTCATTTGGGCAGACAAGAGACCCAGTACTTC. This codes for CASSVHLGRQETQYF.

The rearrangement uses TRBV5-6 and TRBJ2-7, with D unclear. The CDR3 has 14 residues. Germline V gives CDR1 SGHDT, CDR2 YYEEEE. V was pared by 0 bases and J by 2 bases, with 9 bases between. The CDR3 region has the DNA TGTGCCAGCAGCTTGGGACACAGTACCTACGAGCAGTACTTC. As protein: CASSLGHSTYEQYF.

The V gene is TRBV3-1 (or the pseudogene TRBV3-2), the J gene TRBJ2-7; no clear D gene. Germline CDR1 reads LGHDT; CDR2 reads YNNKEL (reference sequence). The CDR3 contains 14 residues. V shed 1 base and J shed 6 bases, with 13 bases lying between them. CDR3 sequence: CASSQGFRSSEQYF. In DNA, the CDR3 is TGTGCCAGCAGCCAAGGTTTTCGGTCGTCCGAGCAGTACTTC.

This rearrangement joins TRBV12-5 to TRBJ1-2, with D maybe TRBD1 (6 bases). The CDR3 contains 15 residues. Between the trimmed V and J ends, which lost 2 bases and 2 bases, there was a span of 12 bases. Germline values: CDR1 LGHNT, CDR2 FRNRAP. The DNA for the CDR3 is TGTGCTAGTGGTTTGTCAGGGGCCGCGAACTATGGCTACACCTTC. This translates into CASGLSGAANYGYTF.